This T cell receptor beta chain comes out of a study of blood T cell repertoires in COVID-19. The germline V and J ends were trimmed by 2 bases and 4 bases, with 5 bases remaining between them. Germline V lookup: CDR1 MNHEY, CDR2 SVGEGT. The CDR3 has 12 amino acids. Produced via immunoSEQ multiplex PCR; TCRdb's table is partial and in-frame only. The sample lists over 75,000 clones, approximately 90% seen once, with around 2.3% in the top ten. V usage is TRBV6-2 or TRBV6-3 and J usage is TRBJ1-1, with D unresolved. This receptor was identified in a human donor with active COVID-19. The donor label of this sample is uncertain. Sequencing was carried out using peripheral blood. CDR3 in amino acids: CASSYGGTEAFF. In DNA, the CDR3 is TGTGCCAGCAGTTACGGAGGCACTGAAGCTTTCTTT.